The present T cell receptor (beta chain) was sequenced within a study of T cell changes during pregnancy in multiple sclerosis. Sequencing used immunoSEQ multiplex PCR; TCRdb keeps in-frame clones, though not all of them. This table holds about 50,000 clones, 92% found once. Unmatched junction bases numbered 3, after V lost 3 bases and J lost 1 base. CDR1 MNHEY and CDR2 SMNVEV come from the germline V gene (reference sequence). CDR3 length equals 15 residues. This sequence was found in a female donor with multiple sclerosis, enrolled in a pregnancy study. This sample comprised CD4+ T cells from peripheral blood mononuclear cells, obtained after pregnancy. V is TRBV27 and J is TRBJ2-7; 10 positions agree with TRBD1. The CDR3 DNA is TGTGCCAGCAGTTTCCGGGACAGGGGTTCCTACGAGCAGTACTTC. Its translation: CASSFRDRGSYEQYF.